The rows below give T cell receptor beta chains drawn from one sample of a study of tumor-infiltrating lymphocytes in primary liver carcinoma. MiXCR, run by TCRdb on the multiplex PCR reads, gives a single entry per CDR3 protein. Here the sample spans 24,000 or so distinct CDR3 sequences, approximately 77% being singletons. Sequenced sample: liver tumor tissue from sampling region 5. The receptor source for this set is a woman in her thirties with primary liver carcinoma and hepatitis B virus infection. The CDR3 runs from the conserved cysteine through the conserved F or W. A D gene is named only where the DNA matches it firmly. Not all rows give a size; the values are once, few, many and, for expanded clones, a class.

j_call d_call clone_size v_call cdr3_aa cdr3_nt
TRBJ2-1 . . TRBV7-8 CANSSGRGRAMSSYEQFF TGTGCCAACAGCTCGGGTCGCGGTCGTGCTATGAGCTCCTACGAGCAGTTCTTC
TRBJ2-3 . few TRBV29-1 CSVEELSSTDTQYF TGCAGCGTTGAAGAACTAAGTTCCACAGATACGCAGTATTTT
TRBJ1-2 TRBD1 . TRBV28 CASVQGQGVNYVYTF TGTGCCAGCGTCCAAGGACAGGGGGTTAACTATGTCTACACCTTC
TRBJ2-1 . . TRBV11-2 CANSVPTEQFF TGTGCCAACAGCGTCCCCACCGAGCAGTTCTTC
TRBJ2-3 . . TRBV12-3/TRBV12-4 CACSFDRSIDTQYF TGTGCCTGCAGTTTTGATCGTAGCATAGATACGCAGTATTTT
TRBJ2-7 . . TRBV6-1 CASSGFYEQYF TGTGCCAGCAGTGGTTTCTACGAGCAGTACTTC
TRBJ1-5 . . TRBV6-5 CASRNGVRLPQHF TGTGCCAGCAGGAATGGGGTCCGTCTGCCCCAGCATTTT
TRBJ2-3 TRBD2 . TRBV29-1 CSVSGGPVGYTQYF TGCAGCGTTTCGGGAGGGCCGGTGGGATATACGCAGTATTTT
TRBJ2-3 . . TRBV10-3 CTISELYGDTQYF TGTACCATCAGTGAGCTGTATGGGGATACGCAGTATTTT
TRBJ2-7 . . TRBV12-3/TRBV12-4 CASSLRRGSMEQYF TGTGCCAGTAGTCTACGGCGCGGCAGCATGGAGCAGTACTTC
TRBJ2-6 TRBD2 . TRBV4-3 CASSQETSGGFSGVNVLTF TGTGCCAGCAGCCAAGAAACTAGCGGGGGATTCTCTGGGGTCAACGTCCTGACTTTC
TRBJ2-1 . . TRBV29-1 CIVHSGLHNYNEQSF TGCATCGTACATTCCGGACTACATAACTACAATGAGCAGTCCTTC
TRBJ2-1 . . TRBV4-1 CASSQDALARDEQFF TGCGCTAGCAGCCAAGATGCTCTAGCGAGGGATGAACAGTTCTTC
TRBJ2-6 . . TRBV5-4 CASSLANGANVLTF TGTGCCAGCAGCTTGGCAAATGGGGCCAACGTTCTGACTTTC
TRBJ2-2 . . TRBV5-1 CASSSTGRPNTGELFF TGCGCCAGCAGCTCGACGGGCAGACCGAACACCGGGGAGCTGTTTTTT
TRBJ2-2 . . TRBV11-2 CASSPEPQLNTGELFF TGTGCCAGCAGCCCCGAACCCCAATTGAACACCGGAGAGCTGTTTTTC
TRBJ1-1 . . TRBV4-3 CSSSQDPGSPAFF TGCTCGAGTAGCCAAGATCCGGGGTCTCCAGCTTTCTTT
TRBJ1-3 . once TRBV30 CAWSRDSHSGNTIYF TGTGCCTGGAGTCGAGACAGCCACTCTGGAAACACCATATATTTT
TRBJ2-5 TRBD2 once TRBV11-2 CASSRNTSGATQYF TGTGCAAGTAGTCGTAATACTAGCGGGGCGACCCAGTACTTC
TRBJ1-5 . . TRBV6-5 CGSENGVRQPQHF TGTGGCAGCGAGAATGGGGTCCGTCAGCCCCAGCATTTT
TRBJ2-7 . medium-sized TRBV29-1 CSARGIRDGQTYEQYF TGCAGCGCTAGAGGGATCCGGGACGGACAGACCTACGAGCAGTACTTC
TRBJ2-5 . . TRBV21-1 CASSKEKGSQETRYF TGTGCCAGCAGCAAAGAGAAAGGCAGCCAGGAGACCCGGTACTTC
TRBJ1-6 . . TRBV5-6 CTSSLVALESLLHF TGTACCAGCAGCTTGGTAGCACTGGAATCACTCCTCCACTTT
TRBJ2-6 TRBD1 . TRBV6-6 CASLLGQGSANVLTF TGTGCCAGCTTGCTCGGACAGGGTAGTGCTAACGTCCTGACTTTC
TRBJ1-5 . many TRBV2 CASSGGGGNQPQHF TGTGCCAGCAGTGGGGGAGGGGGCAATCAGCCCCAGCATTTT
TRBJ2-2 TRBD1 . TRBV2 CPSNVRDRGAGELFF TGTCCCAGCAATGTGCGGGACAGGGGGGCCGGGGAGCTGTTTTTT
TRBJ2-4 . . TRBV5-5 CANSLTWTANILYF TGTGCCAACAGCTTGACATGGACGGCAAACATTCTGTACTTC
TRBJ1-2 . . TRBV4-3 CANGQGEGRGRTATNYGYTF TGCGCCAACGGCCAAGGAGAAGGAAGGGGCAGGACCGCTACTAACTATGGCTACACCTTC
TRBJ1-3 . many TRBV2 CASSSGETYSGNTIYF TGTGCCAGCAGTTCAGGGGAAACGTACTCTGGAAACACCATATATTTT
TRBJ2-3 . . TRBV11-3 CPISSGSGRGTDTRYF TGTCCCATCAGCTCCGGGAGCGGGCGAGGCACAGATACGCGGTATTTT
TRBJ2-3 TRBD2 . TRBV5-4 CASSANRGLGDTRYF TGTGCCAGCAGCGCGAATCGGGGACTAGGAGATACACGTTATTTT
TRBJ2-3 . . TRBV4-3 CASSQGFTGARHTQYF TGCGCCAGCAGCCAAGGCTTTACGGGAGCCAGACATACGCAGTATTTT
TRBJ2-5 TRBD2 . TRBV12-3/TRBV12-4 CASNLGTSQTGETQYF TGCGCCAGCAACCTAGGGACTAGTCAGACCGGAGAGACCCAGTACTTC
TRBJ2-3 . . TRBV6-5 CASTSVRGNRLRPQYF TGTGCCAGCACCTCAGTGCGGGGAAACCGATTACGGCCCCAGTATTTT
TRBJ1-1 . . TRBV25-1 CASSEYIMGQRTFF TGTGCCAGCAGTGAGTATATTATGGGGCAGCGAACTTTCTTT
TRBJ2-7 TRBD1 . TRBV5-1 CARSSGHRDSSYEQYF TGCGCCAGGAGCTCGGGACACCGGGACAGTTCCTACGAGCAGTACTTC
TRBJ1-6 . . TRBV12-3/TRBV12-4 CASSFMGGSPLNF TGTGCCAGCAGTTTTATGGGGGGCTCACCCCTCAACTTT
TRBJ2-7 . few TRBV10-3 CAISDPDRDYEQYF TGTGCTATCAGTGACCCCGACCGAGACTACGAGCAGTACTTC
TRBJ2-1 . many TRBV7-3 CASSPRATGGSYNEQFF TGTGCCAGCAGCCCGCGCGCGACTGGGGGGTCCTACAATGAGCAGTTCTTC
TRBJ2-7 . . TRBV11-2 CVSSSYPGPYVYEQYF TGCGTCAGCAGCTCATATCCGGGTCCCTACGTATACGAGCAGTACTTC
TRBJ2-7 . medium-sized TRBV4-3 CASSQTSNSGGEQYF TGCGCCAGCAGCCAAACCTCTAATAGCGGAGGGGAGCAGTACTTC
TRBJ1-3 . once TRBV10-3 CAVSESVSGDTVYF TGTGCCGTCAGTGAGTCAGTTTCTGGAGACACCGTATATTTT
TRBJ2-2 . . TRBV12-3/TRBV12-4 CASRGWDTNTGVLFF TGTGCCAGCCGGGGGTGGGACACGAACACAGGGGTGCTGTTTTTC
TRBJ2-7 TRBD1 . TRBV6-4 CASSESPGQGRLCF TGTGCCAGCAGTGAATCCCCGGGACAGGGTAGATTATGCTTC